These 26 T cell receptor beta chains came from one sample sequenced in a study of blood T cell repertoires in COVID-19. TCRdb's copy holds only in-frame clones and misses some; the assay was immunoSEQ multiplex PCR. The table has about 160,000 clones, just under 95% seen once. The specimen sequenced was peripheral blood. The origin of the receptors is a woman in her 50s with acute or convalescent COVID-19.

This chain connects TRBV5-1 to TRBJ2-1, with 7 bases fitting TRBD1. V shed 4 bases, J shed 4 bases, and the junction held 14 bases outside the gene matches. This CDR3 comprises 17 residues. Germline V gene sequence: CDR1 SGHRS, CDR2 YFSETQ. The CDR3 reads CASSGGQLGSPYNEQFF. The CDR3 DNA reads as TGCGCCAGCAGCGGGGGACAGTTAGGGTCCCCGTACAATGAGCAGTTCTTC.

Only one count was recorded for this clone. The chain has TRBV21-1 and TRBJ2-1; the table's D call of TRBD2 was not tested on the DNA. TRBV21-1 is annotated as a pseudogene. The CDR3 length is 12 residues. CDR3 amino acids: CASSKVSNEQFF. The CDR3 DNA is TGTGCCAGCAGCAAAGTTAGCAATGAGCAGTTCTTC.

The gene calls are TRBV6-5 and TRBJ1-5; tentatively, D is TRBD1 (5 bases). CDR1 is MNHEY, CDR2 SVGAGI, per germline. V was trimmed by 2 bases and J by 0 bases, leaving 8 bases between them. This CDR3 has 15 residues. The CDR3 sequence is CASSYQGASNQPQHF. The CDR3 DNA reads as TGTGCCAGCAGTTACCAAGGGGCTAGCAATCAGCCCCAGCATTTT.

The DNA of the CDR3 is TGTGCCAGCAGCCGCGGGACGGAAGAGACCCAGTACTTC. Its translation is CASSRGTEETQYF. The genes are TRBV7-9 and TRBJ2-5; D might be TRBD2 (6 bases). The V end was cut by 5 bases, the J end by 3 bases, with 10 bases between. CDR3 length: 13 residues. Germline CDR1 is SEHNR and CDR2 is FQNEAQ (reference sequence).

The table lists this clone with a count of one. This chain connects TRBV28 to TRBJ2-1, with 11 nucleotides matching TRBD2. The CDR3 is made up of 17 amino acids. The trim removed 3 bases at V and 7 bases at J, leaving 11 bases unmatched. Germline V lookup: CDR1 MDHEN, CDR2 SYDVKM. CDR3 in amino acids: CASSFLASGRQRNEQFF. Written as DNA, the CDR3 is TGTGCCAGCAGTTTTTTGGCTAGCGGGAGGCAAAGGAATGAGCAGTTCTTC.

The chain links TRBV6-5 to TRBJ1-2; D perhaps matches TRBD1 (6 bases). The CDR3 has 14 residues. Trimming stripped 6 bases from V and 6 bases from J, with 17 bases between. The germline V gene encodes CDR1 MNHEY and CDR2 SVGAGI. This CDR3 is CASRGIGTNDGYTF. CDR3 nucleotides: TGTGCCAGCAGGGGGATAGGGACAAATGATGGCTACACCTTC.

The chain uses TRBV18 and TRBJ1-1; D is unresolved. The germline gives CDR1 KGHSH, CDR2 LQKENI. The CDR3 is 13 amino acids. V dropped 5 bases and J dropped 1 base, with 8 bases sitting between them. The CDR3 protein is CASSSSGNTEAFF. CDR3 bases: TGTGCCAGCTCATCCTCGGGGAACACTGAAGCTTTCTTT.

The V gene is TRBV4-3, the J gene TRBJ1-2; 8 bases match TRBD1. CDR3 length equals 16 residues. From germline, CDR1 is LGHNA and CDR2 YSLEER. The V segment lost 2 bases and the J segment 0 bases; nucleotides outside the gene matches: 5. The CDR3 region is CASSQITGGANYGYTF. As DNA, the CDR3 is TGCGCCAGCAGCCAAATAACAGGGGGAGCTAACTATGGCTACACCTTC.

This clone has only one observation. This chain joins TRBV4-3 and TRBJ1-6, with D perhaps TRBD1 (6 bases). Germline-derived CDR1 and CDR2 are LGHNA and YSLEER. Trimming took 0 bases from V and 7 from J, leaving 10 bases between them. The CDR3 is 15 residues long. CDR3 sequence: CASSQEQGMNSPLHF. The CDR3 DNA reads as TGCGCCAGCAGCCAAGAACAGGGTATGAATTCACCCCTCCACTTT.

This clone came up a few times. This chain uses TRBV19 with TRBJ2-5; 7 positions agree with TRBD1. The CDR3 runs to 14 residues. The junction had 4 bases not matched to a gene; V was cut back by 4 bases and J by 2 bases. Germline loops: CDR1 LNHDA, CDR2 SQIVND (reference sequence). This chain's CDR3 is CASSKWDRQETQYF. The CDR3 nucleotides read TGTGCCAGTAGTAAATGGGACAGACAAGAGACCCAGTACTTC.

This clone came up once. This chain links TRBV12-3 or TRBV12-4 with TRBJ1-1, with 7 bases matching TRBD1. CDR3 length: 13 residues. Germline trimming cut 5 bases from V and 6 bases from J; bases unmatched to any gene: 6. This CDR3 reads CASSPGQISEAFF. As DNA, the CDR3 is TGTGCCAGCAGTCCGGGACAGATCTCTGAAGCTTTCTTT.

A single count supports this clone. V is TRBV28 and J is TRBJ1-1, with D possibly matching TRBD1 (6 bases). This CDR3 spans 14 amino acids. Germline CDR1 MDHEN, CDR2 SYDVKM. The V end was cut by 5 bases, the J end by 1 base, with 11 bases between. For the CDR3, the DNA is TGTGCCAGCAGTCCCCGGACAGAGAACACTGAAGCTTTCTTT. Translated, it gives CASSPRTENTEAFF.

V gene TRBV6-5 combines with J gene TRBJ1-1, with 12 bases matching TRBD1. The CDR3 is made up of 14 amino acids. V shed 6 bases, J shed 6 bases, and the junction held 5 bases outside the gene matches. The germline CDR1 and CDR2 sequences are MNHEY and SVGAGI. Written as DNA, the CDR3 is TGTGCCAGCAGGAGGGACAGGGGGCAGGCTGAAGCTTTCTTT. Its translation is CASRRDRGQAEAFF.

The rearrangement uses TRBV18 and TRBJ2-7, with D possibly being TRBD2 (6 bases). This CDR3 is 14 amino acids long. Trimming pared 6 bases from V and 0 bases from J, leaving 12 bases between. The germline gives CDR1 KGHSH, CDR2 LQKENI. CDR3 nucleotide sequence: TGTGCCAGCTCCCTCGGGGGTACCTCCTACGAGCAGTACTTC. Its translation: CASSLGGTSYEQYF.

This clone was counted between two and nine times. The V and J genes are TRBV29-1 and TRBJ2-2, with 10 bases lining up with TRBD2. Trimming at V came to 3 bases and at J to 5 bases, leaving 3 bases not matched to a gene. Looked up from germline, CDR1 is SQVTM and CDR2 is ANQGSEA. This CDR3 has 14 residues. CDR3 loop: CSVEEREGTGELFF. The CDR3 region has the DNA TGCAGCGTTGAGGAGCGGGAGGGGACCGGGGAGCTGTTTTTT.

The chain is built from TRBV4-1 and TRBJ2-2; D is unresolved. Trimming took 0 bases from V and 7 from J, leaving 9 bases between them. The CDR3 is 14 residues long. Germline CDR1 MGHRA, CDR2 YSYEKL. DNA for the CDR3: TGCGCCAGCAGCCAAGATTTCCCAGTCGGGGAGCTGTTTTTT. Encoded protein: CASSQDFPVGELFF.

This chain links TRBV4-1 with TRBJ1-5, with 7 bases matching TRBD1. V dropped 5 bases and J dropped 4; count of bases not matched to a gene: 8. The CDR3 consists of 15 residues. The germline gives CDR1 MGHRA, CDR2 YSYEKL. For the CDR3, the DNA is TGCGCCAGCAGCGACCGACAGGGCGGGAATCAGCCCCAGCATTTT. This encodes CASSDRQGGNQPQHF.

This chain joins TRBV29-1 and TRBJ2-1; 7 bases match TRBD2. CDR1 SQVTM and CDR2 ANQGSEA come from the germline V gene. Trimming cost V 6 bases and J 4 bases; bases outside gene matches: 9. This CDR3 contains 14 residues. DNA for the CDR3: TGCAGCGTCCCTCTAAGTAGCGGGTACAATGAGCAGTTCTTC. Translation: CSVPLSSGYNEQFF.

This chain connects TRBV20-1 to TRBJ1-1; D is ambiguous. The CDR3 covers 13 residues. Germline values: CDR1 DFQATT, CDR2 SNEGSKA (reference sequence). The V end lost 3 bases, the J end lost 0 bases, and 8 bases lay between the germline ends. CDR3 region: CSASRSMNTEAFF. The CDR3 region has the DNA TGCAGTGCTAGTCGGTCAATGAACACTGAAGCTTTCTTT.

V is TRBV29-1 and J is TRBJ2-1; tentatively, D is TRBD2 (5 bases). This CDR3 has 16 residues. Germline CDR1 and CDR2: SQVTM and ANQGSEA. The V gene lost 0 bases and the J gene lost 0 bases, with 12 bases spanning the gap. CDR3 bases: TGCAGCGTTGAAGATCTGAGGGCAACCTCCTACAATGAGCAGTTCTTC. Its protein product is CSVEDLRATSYNEQFF.

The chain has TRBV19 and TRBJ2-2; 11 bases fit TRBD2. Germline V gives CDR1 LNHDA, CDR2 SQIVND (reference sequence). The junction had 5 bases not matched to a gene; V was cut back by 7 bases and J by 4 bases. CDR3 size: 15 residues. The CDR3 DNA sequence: TGTGCCAGTATTCCCGGGACTAGCGGCACCGGGGAGCTGTTTTTT. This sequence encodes CASIPGTSGTGELFF. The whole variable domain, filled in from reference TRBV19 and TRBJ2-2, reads DGGITQSPKYLFRKEGQNVTLSCEQNLNHDAMYWYRQDPGQGLRLIYYSQIVNDFQKGDIAEGYSVSREKKESFPLTVTSAQKNPTAFYLCASIPGTSGTGELFFGEGSRLTVL.

The CDR3 is CASSRDREAFF. CDR3 bases: TGTGCCAGCAGCCGGGACAGGGAAGCTTTCTTT. The chain is built from TRBV3-1 (or the pseudogene TRBV3-2) and TRBJ1-1, with 8 bases identical to TRBD1. The CDR3 is 11 residues long. Germline CDR1 reads LGHDT; CDR2 reads YNNKEL (reference sequence). J was trimmed by 8 bases and V by 4 bases; bases with no gene match: 0.

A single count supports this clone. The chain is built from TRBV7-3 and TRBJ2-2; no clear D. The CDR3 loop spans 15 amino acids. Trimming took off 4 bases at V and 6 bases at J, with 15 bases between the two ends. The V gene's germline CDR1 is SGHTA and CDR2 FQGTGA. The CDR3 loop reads CASSSRFVQAGELFF. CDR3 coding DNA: TGTGCCAGCAGCTCCCGTTTCGTGCAGGCCGGGGAGCTGTTTTTT.

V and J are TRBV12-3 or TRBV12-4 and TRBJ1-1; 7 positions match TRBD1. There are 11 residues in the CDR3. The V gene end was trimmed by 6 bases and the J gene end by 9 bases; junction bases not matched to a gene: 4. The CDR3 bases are TGTGCCAGCAGGGACAGGACGCAAGCTTTCTTT. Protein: CASRDRTQAFF.

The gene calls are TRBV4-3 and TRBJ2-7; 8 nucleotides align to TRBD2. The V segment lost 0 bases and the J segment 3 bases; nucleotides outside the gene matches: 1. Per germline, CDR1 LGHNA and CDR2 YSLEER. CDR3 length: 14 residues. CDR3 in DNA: TGCGCCAGCAGCCAAGATCGGGAGGGCTACGAGCAGTACTTC. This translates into CASSQDREGYEQYF.

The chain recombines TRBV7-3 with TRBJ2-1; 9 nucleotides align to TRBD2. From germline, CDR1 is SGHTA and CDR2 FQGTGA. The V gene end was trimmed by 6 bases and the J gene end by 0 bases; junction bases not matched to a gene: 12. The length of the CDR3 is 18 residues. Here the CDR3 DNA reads TGTGCCAGCAGGCGGATGACTAGCGGTTTCAGCTCCTACAATGAGCAGTTCTTC. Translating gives CASRRMTSGFSSYNEQFF.